This entry features one T cell receptor (beta chain) sequence. The target antigen is unknown. These data come from a study of cytomegalovirus exposure and HLA in healthy donors. Study information: Of all 380 or so donors who were genotyped, roughly 81% belonged to the Caucasian-associated ancestry cluster. General study points: Later analysis identified a missense DCLRE1C variant that was linked to TCR beta V- and J-gene trimming.

CDR1 and CDR2 (germline): SGHVS, FNYEAQ. V was clipped by 6 bases and J by 3 bases; unmatched bases: 13. The CDR3 is 17 amino acids. The study ran its PCR with 60 Vbeta and 13 Jbeta primers. Assay used: immunoSEQ multiplex PCR; TCRdb lists only in-frame clones, some missing. The sample records some 130,000 clones, 75% to 85% being singletons. This TCR came from a female donor in good health and CMV-seronegative. Sequenced: PBMCs. The V call is TRBV7-6, the J call TRBJ2-2, with 7 positions matching TRBD2. CDR3 amino acids: CASRLGRSGVDTGELFF. CDR3 nucleotide sequence: TGTGCCAGCAGGTTGGGGCGGAGCGGGGTCGACACCGGGGAGCTGTTTTTT. The full variable domain, in which reference TRBV7-6 and TRBJ2-2 provide the parts outside the CDR3, is GAGVSQSPRYKVTKRGQDVALRCDPISGHVSLYWYRQALGQGPEFLTYFNYEAQQDKSGLPNDRFSAERPEGSISTLTIQRTEQRDSAMYRCASRLGRSGVDTGELFFGEGSRLTVL.